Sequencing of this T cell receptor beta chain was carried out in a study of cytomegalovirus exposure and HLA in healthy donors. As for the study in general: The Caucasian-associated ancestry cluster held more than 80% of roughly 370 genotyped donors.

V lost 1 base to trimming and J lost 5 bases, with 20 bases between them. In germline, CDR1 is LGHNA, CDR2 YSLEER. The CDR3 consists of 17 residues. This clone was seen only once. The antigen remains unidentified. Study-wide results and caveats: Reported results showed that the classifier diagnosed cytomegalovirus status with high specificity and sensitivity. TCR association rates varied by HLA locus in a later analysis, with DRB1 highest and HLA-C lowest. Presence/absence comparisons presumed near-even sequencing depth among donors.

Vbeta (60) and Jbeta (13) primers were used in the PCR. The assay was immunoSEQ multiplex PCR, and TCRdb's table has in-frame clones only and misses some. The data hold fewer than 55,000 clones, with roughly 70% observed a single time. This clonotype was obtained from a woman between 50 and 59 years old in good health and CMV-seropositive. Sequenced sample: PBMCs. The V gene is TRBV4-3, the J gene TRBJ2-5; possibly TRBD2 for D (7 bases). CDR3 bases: TGCGCCAGCAGCCAAGGTGGCGGGGGCGGTGAAGTCGAGACCCAGTACTTC. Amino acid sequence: CASSQGGGGGEVETQYF.